The clone carrying this T cell receptor (beta chain) turned up a few times. This sample is part of a study of blood T cells in healthy people across ages. The V gene lost 2 bases and the J gene lost 6 bases, with 17 bases spanning the gap. CDR1 and CDR2 (germline): SGHTA, FQGNSA. CDR3 length equals 15 residues. Primed by a sample-barcoded 5' primer and a J-beta primer mix, a second PCR proceeded for 7 to 11 cycles. TCRdb re-called the 5' RACE reads through MiXCR, storing one row per CDR3 protein. The sample yields some 780,000 distinct CDR3 sequences, 56% seen once. Caucasian individuals from Russia who were healthy and aged about 6 to 95 acted as donors. With each sample, at least 5 micrograms of total RNA were extracted.

The source material was blood. The chain combines TRBV7-2 with TRBJ2-7; no reliable D call. This TCR was recovered from a man in his forties or fifties in good health. The CDR3 DNA follows: TGTGCCAGCAGCTTATCAGGACCTAACCCTATCGAGCAGTACTTC. This encodes CASSLSGPNPIEQYF.